A single sample gave rise to the 24 T cell receptor beta chains below, sequenced in a study of neoadjuvant anti-PD-1 for oral cavity cancer. Libraries were prepared by immunoSEQ multiplex PCR; TCRdb keeps only in-frame clonotypes and omits some of them. The profile covers 37,000 or so clones, with over 30% appearing a single time and about 16% taken by the ten largest. The sample's time point: after neoadjuvant nivolumab, at surgical resection. This material consisted of tumor tissue, taken after nivolumab (anti-PD-1) treatment. The source of these receptors is a person aged 40-85 years with oral cavity squamous cell carcinoma.

The chain joins TRBV4-3 to TRBJ1-1, with D unresolved. Deletions cut 3 bases from V and 8 bases from J, with 7 bases between. The CDR3 spans 11 residues. The germline V gene has CDR1 LGHNA and CDR2 YSLEER. The CDR3 sequence: CASSHGQEAFF. CDR3 sequence (DNA): TGCGCCAGCAGCCATGGCCAGGAAGCTTTCTTT.

This clone appeared many times. The chain links TRBV2 to TRBJ1-5, with no clear D. With 8 bases removed from V and 2 bases from J, the gap between germline ends came to 19 bases. The CDR3 has 16 amino acids. Germline V gene data show CDR1 as SNHLY and CDR2 as FYNNEI. CDR3 in amino acids: CASERTPILGNQPQHF. The CDR3, as DNA: TGTGCCAGCGAGCGAACACCTATCCTTGGCAATCAGCCCCAGCATTTT.

This clone was found many times. This sequence joins TRBV10-3 and TRBJ1-2, with D possibly TRBD1 on 6 matching bases. In germline, CDR1 is ENHRY, CDR2 SYGVKD. V lost 6 bases, J lost 0 bases, and 14 bases lay in between. The CDR3 covers 15 residues. CDR3 nucleotides: TGTGCCATCAGAGTCCCACAGGGAGCTAACTATGGCTACACCTTC. Protein product: CAIRVPQGANYGYTF.

V usage is TRBV5-1 and J usage is TRBJ2-1, with D possibly TRBD2 on 6 matching bases. Looked up from germline, CDR1 is SGHRS and CDR2 is YFSETQ. Trimming took off 2 bases at V and 7 bases at J, with 10 bases between the two ends. The CDR3 spans 13 residues. This chain's CDR3 is CASSFGGRNEQFF. CDR3 nucleotides: TGCGCCAGCAGCTTCGGGGGAAGGAATGAGCAGTTCTTC.

The sample holds a few counts of this clone. V gene TRBV6-1 combines with J gene TRBJ1-1; TRBD1 agrees at 7 bases. Germline V CDR1 and CDR2: MNHNS, SASEGT. The CDR3 extends over 15 amino acids. The V gene end was trimmed by 6 bases and the J gene end by 1 base; junction bases not matched to a gene: 8. This chain's CDR3 is CASRARQGQNTEAFF. The CDR3 nucleotides are TGTGCCAGCAGGGCTAGACAGGGCCAGAACACTGAAGCTTTCTTT.

This clone was counted between two and nine times. The chain is built from TRBV6-1 and TRBJ2-7; D is undetermined. Trimming stripped 4 bases from V and 2 bases from J, with 9 bases between. The CDR3 is 13 residues long. Germline CDR1 and CDR2: MNHNS and SASEGT. The CDR3 sequence is CASSVSTPYEQYF. CDR3 nucleotides: TGTGCCAGCAGTGTATCGACACCCTACGAGCAGTACTTC.

This clone was counted a few times. The V gene is TRBV27, the J gene TRBJ2-1; 8 bases line up with TRBD2. Germline CDR1 MNHEY, CDR2 SMNVEV (reference sequence). V shed 2 bases, J shed 8 bases, and the junction held 2 bases outside the gene matches. CDR3 size: 13 residues. CDR3 protein: CASSLAGGYEQFF. The CDR3, as DNA: TGTGCCAGCAGTTTAGCGGGAGGATATGAGCAGTTCTTC.

The rearrangement uses TRBV6-1 and TRBJ2-5; D is ambiguous. V lost 4 bases and J 5 bases, leaving 11 bases between the germline ends. Germline CDR1 and CDR2: MNHNS and SASEGT. This CDR3 contains 13 residues. The CDR3 DNA reads as TGTGCCAGCAGTGCATATCTGGGGGAGACCCAGTACTTC. Amino acids: CASSAYLGETQYF.

The V gene is TRBV5-1, the J gene TRBJ1-6; D possibly corresponds to TRBD1 (5 bases). The CDR3 runs 17 residues. The germline V gene has CDR1 SGHRS and CDR2 YFSETQ. V dropped 2 bases and J dropped 5 bases, with 17 bases sitting between them. Here the CDR3 DNA reads TGCGCCAGCAGCTTATTTTCGAGGGGAGTGGATAATTCACCCCTCCACTTT. The encoded protein is CASSLFSRGVDNSPLHF. Drawing the rest from reference TRBV5-1 and TRBJ1-6, the complete variable domain is KAGVTQTPRYLIKTRGQQVTLSCSPISGHRSVSWYQQTPGQGLQFLFEYFSETQRNKGNFPGRFSGRQFSNSRSEMNVSTLELGDSALYLCASSLFSRGVDNSPLHFGNGTRLTVT.

This clone was detected many times. The rearrangement joins TRBV29-1 to TRBJ2-1, with 7 bases matching TRBD2. Trimming cost V 2 bases and J 2 bases; bases outside gene matches: 9. This CDR3 is 16 amino acids long. Germline CDR1 and CDR2: SQVTM and ANQGSEA. Here the CDR3 DNA reads TGCAGCGTTGAACTAGGGCTAGCGGACGCCTACAATGAGCAGTTCTTC. Translated, it gives CSVELGLADAYNEQFF.

V is TRBV9 and J is TRBJ2-5; 10 positions agree with TRBD1. The CDR3 contains 16 residues. The V gene end was trimmed by 3 bases and the J gene end by 10 bases; junction bases not matched to a gene: 15. CDR1 is SGDLS and CDR2 is YYNGEE in the germline V gene. In nucleotides, the CDR3 is TGTGCCAGCAGCGCCGCCCCCGGACAGGGGGGCCGGGTCCAGTACTTC. It is translated as CASSAAPGQGGRVQYF.

This clone has just a few counts. The chain recombines TRBV27 with TRBJ1-5; 7 bases are a match to TRBD1. The CDR3 totals 14 residues. Germline lookup yields CDR1 MNHEY and CDR2 SMNVEV (reference sequence). V shed 2 bases, J shed 9 bases, and the junction held 7 bases outside the gene matches. The CDR3 DNA follows: TGTGCCAGCAGTTTACTACAGGGGAAGGGGCCCCAGCATTTT. Encoded protein: CASSLLQGKGPQHF.

The chain has TRBV6-5 and TRBJ2-5; possible D gene TRBD1, 5 bases. CDR1 and CDR2 from the germline V gene are MNHEY and SVGAGI. The CDR3 covers 14 residues. V was shortened by 10 bases and J by 2 bases, with 17 bases between the two germline ends. The CDR3 region has the DNA TGTGCCACACACCAGCCAGGGCAACAAGAGACCCAGTACTTC. This translates into CATHQPGQQETQYF.

The rearrangement links TRBV5-4 to TRBJ1-2, with D perhaps matching TRBD1 (6 bases). Germline CDR1 SGHNT, CDR2 YYREEE (reference sequence). The CDR3 length is 18 residues. Trimming took 2 bases from V and 1 from J, leaving 21 bases between them. Here the CDR3 reads CASSFPPGHSIYNYGYTF. CDR3 nucleotides: TGTGCCAGCAGCTTCCCACCGGGACACTCGATCTATAACTATGGCTACACCTTC.

V and J are TRBV5-8 and TRBJ1-5, with 8 bases identical to TRBD1. Germline CDR1 reads SGHTS; CDR2 reads YDEGEE. J was trimmed by 1 base and V by 3 bases; bases with no gene match: 6. This CDR3 has 16 residues. CDR3 sequence reads: CASSSQGAWSNQPQHF. DNA for the CDR3: TGTGCCAGCAGCTCTCAGGGGGCTTGGAGCAATCAGCCCCAGCATTTT. Looking up the rest from reference TRBV5-8 and TRBJ1-5 gives the full variable domain: EAGVTQSPTHLIKTRGQQATLRCSPISGHTSVYWYQQALGLGLQFLLWYDEGEERNRGNFPPRFSGRQFPNYSSELNVNALELEDSALYLCASSSQGAWSNQPQHFGDGTRLSIL.

In its sample, this clone was seen a few times. This sequence joins TRBV10-3 and TRBJ1-1; 9 nucleotides align to TRBD1. The CDR3 length is 13 residues. In germline, CDR1 is ENHRY, CDR2 SYGVKD. V lost 6 bases, J lost 3 bases, and 2 bases stayed unmatched. The CDR3 nucleotides read TGTGCCATCAGGACAGGGGGAGACACTGAAGCTTTCTTT. It translates to CAIRTGGDTEAFF.

The rearrangement links TRBV11-2 to TRBJ2-7; no firm D call. CDR3 size: 14 residues. Between the trimmed V and J ends, which lost 5 bases and 3 bases, there was a span of 14 bases. The germline V gene has CDR1 SGHAT and CDR2 FQNNGV. CDR3 sequence: CASSPLDVRYEQYF. In DNA form, the CDR3 reads TGTGCCAGCAGCCCACTGGACGTCCGCTACGAGCAGTACTTC.

V usage is TRBV2 and J usage is TRBJ2-7, with 12 bases identical to TRBD2. Per the germline V gene, CDR1 is SNHLY and CDR2 is FYNNEI. V shed 2 bases and J 4 bases; nucleotides not matched to a gene: 3. The CDR3 length is 15 residues. The CDR3 DNA reads TGTGCCAGCAGTGAACACCTAGCGGGGGGGTACGAGCAGTACTTC. It is translated as CASSEHLAGGYEQYF.

This chain connects TRBV4-1 to TRBJ2-1, with 11 bases matching TRBD2. This CDR3 region has 17 residues. Per the germline V gene, CDR1 is MGHRA and CDR2 is YSYEKL. The V gene end was trimmed by 4 bases and the J gene end by 3 bases; junction bases not matched to a gene: 8. CDR3: CASSPLLGTSGYNEQFF. The CDR3 coding sequence is TGCGCCAGCAGCCCCCTCCTCGGGACTAGCGGCTACAATGAGCAGTTCTTC.

CDR3 coding DNA: TGTGCCAGTAAATTTCGGGAGCCTAACACTGAAGCTTTCTTT. Translated: CASKFREPNTEAFF. The rearrangement joins TRBV19 to TRBJ1-1; D ambiguous. From germline, CDR1 is LNHDA and CDR2 SQIVND (reference sequence). Trimming stripped 7 bases from V and 2 bases from J, with 14 bases between. There are 14 residues in the CDR3.

The chain uses TRBV7-9 and TRBJ1-2, with TRBD1 matching 8 bases. CDR1 SEHNR and CDR2 FQNEAQ come from the germline V gene (reference sequence). The V gene end was trimmed by 4 bases and the J gene end by 6 bases; junction bases not matched to a gene: 13. This CDR3 contains 16 residues. The chain's CDR3 is CASSSSPTGEPDGYTF. For the CDR3, the DNA is TGTGCCAGCAGCTCCTCTCCGACAGGGGAGCCGGATGGCTACACCTTC.

This chain links TRBV19 with TRBJ2-5; TRBD1 agrees at 7 bases. This CDR3 spans 15 amino acids. V shed 4 bases, J shed 5 bases, and the junction held 10 bases outside the gene matches. The germline gives CDR1 LNHDA, CDR2 SQIVND (reference sequence). The CDR3 loop is CASSRGAQGLETQYF. CDR3 nucleotide sequence: TGTGCCAGTAGTAGGGGAGCACAGGGGTTGGAGACCCAGTACTTC.

The chain joins TRBV7-9 to TRBJ1-3, with D unresolved. This CDR3 is built from 14 residues. V was trimmed by 6 bases and J by 1 base, leaving 10 bases between them. Germline CDR1 reads SEHNR; CDR2 reads FQNEAQ (reference sequence). The CDR3: CASRTGLSGNTIYF. CDR3 nucleotides: TGTGCCAGCAGGACGGGGTTATCTGGAAACACCATATATTTT.

In DNA form, the CDR3 reads TGCGCCAGCAGTGAGTCGACGGGGGGGCCCTGGTGGGAGACCCAGTACTTC. Translation gives CASSESTGGPWWETQYF. The chain has TRBV10-1 and TRBJ2-5, with 8 bases lining up with TRBD2. The CDR3 is 17 residues long. J was trimmed by 5 bases and V by 0 bases; bases with no gene match: 11. The germline CDR1 and CDR2 sequences are WNHNN and SYGVQD (reference sequence).